This TCR beta chain was captured in a study of T cell repertoires in cytomegalovirus infection. Background on the study: From public TCR beta signatures came an indication of both CMV infection and matching HLA type. Study findings and constraints: Clonotype analysis showed dominance of the ex vivo response by HLA-C-restricted CMV-specific TCR beta clonotypes. Cumulative frequency (of public TCR beta family members) identified carriers of CMV plus the relevant HLA.

As concerns this clonotype: The antigen remains undetermined.

TCRdb redid the calling of the reads with MiXCR, one entry per CDR3 protein. The sample has about 740,000 distinct CDR3 sequences; 35% to 45% are singletons. Trimming removed 7 bases from V and 4 bases from J, with 10 bases in between. The CDR3 has 13 residues. Germline V CDR1 and CDR2: MDHEN, SYDVKM. The sample comprised PBMCs. This sequence was found in a human donor in good health (CMV status not recorded). Some clones in this sample may be carry-over from other donors' samples. The V gene is TRBV28, the J gene TRBJ1-4; TRBD1 might be the D (5 bases). CDR3 region: CASNGAGNEKLFF. In nucleotides, the CDR3 is TGTGCCAGCAACGGGGCCGGTAATGAAAAACTGTTTTTT.